A single sample gave rise to the 20 T cell receptor beta chains below, sequenced in a study of T cell responses to AZD1222 COVID-19 vaccine. Profiling relied on immunoSEQ multiplex PCR, and the TCRdb table lists in-frame clones only, not all of them. The repertoire includes tens of thousands of clones, around nine tenths of them detected once, and approximately 5.2% sits in the top ten. Sample: peripheral blood, taken 28 days after the second AZD1222 dose. The receptors shown here come from an adult who received the AZD1222 COVID-19 vaccine.

This chain connects TRBV9 to TRBJ2-3; 12 bases agree with TRBD2. V shed 0 bases and J 4 bases; nucleotides not matched to a gene: 9. The CDR3 totals 18 residues. The germline gives CDR1 SGDLS, CDR2 YYNGEE. The CDR3 DNA follows: TGTGCCAGCAGCGTAGCTACGTCGACTAGCGGGGGAGCAGATACGCAGTATTTT. It codes for CASSVATSTSGGADTQYF. Supplemented by reference TRBV9 and TRBJ2-3, the full variable domain reads DSGVTQTPKHLITATGQRVTLRCSPRSGDLSVYWYQQSLDQGLQFLIQYYNGEERAKGNILERFSAQQFPDLHSELNLSSLELGDSALYFCASSVATSTSGGADTQYFGPGTRLTVL.

J is TRBJ2-1 and V is TRBV4-2; tentative D call: TRBD2 (6 bases). The CDR3 has 18 amino acids. CDR1 LGHNA and CDR2 YNFKEQ come from the germline V gene. Trimming removed 0 bases from V and 4 bases from J, with 19 bases in between. The CDR3 sequence: CASSQDAGRGIEYNEQFF. The CDR3 DNA reads TGTGCCAGCAGCCAAGATGCGGGGCGGGGCATAGAATACAATGAGCAGTTCTTC.

The chain is built from TRBV6-1 and TRBJ2-7; the D is unclear. Germline CDR1 and CDR2: MNHNS and SASEGT. This CDR3 spans 14 amino acids. Trimming shortened V by 4 bases and J by 2 bases, and 12 bases separated the two germline ends. The CDR3 DNA sequence: TGTGCCAGCAGTGGCCAGGTCGTTCCCTACGAGCAGTACTTC. Its protein is CASSGQVVPYEQYF.

The chain couples TRBV5-1 to TRBJ2-2; D is possibly TRBD2 (6 bases). Trimming cost V 4 bases and J 2 bases, with 9 bases left between them. The V gene's germline CDR1 is SGHRS and CDR2 YFSETQ. The CDR3 spans 14 residues. CDR3 nucleotides: TGCGCCAGCAGCCGGGGGTACAACACCGGGGAGCTGTTTTTT. Protein product: CASSRGYNTGELFF.

The rearrangement uses TRBV6-2 or TRBV6-3 and TRBJ2-5; D unclear. This CDR3 region has 15 residues. V was trimmed by 2 bases and J by 2 bases, leaving 12 bases between them. Germline V lookup: CDR1 MNHEY, CDR2 SVGEGT. CDR3 sequence: CASSYVRTKQETQYF. The CDR3 DNA sequence: TGTGCCAGCAGTTACGTCAGGACCAAACAAGAGACCCAGTACTTC.

The chain uses TRBV6-1 and TRBJ2-2; no reliable D call. V was pared by 1 base and J by 6 bases, with 12 bases between. Germline V gives CDR1 MNHNS, CDR2 SASEGT. This CDR3 region has 15 residues. CDR3 amino acids: CASSEVFASAGELFF. CDR3 DNA: TGTGCCAGCAGTGAAGTTTTCGCCTCCGCCGGGGAGCTGTTTTTT.

V usage is TRBV5-1 and J usage is TRBJ2-5; D is possibly TRBD1 or TRBD2 (5 bases each). CDR3 length: 18 amino acids. Germline assignment: CDR1 SGHRS and CDR2 YFSETQ. V was trimmed by 2 bases and J by 5 bases, leaving 25 bases between them. The CDR3 spells CASSFGTPGPLQKETQYF. CDR3 nucleotides: TGCGCCAGCAGCTTCGGGACCCCTGGCCCCCTTCAGAAGGAGACCCAGTACTTC.

As DNA, the CDR3 is TGTGCCAGCAGCCCCCAAGTAGGGGTTACCAGTGAAGCTTTCTTT. Its protein product is CASSPQVGVTSEAFF. The V and J genes are TRBV3-1 (or the pseudogene TRBV3-2) and TRBJ1-1; D is possibly TRBD1 (5 bases). Trimming pared 4 bases from V and 7 bases from J, leaving 19 bases between. Per germline, CDR1 LGHDT and CDR2 YNNKEL (reference sequence). CDR3 length: 15 amino acids.

V usage is TRBV7-6 and J usage is TRBJ1-3, with D possibly being TRBD1 (5 bases). Between the trimmed V and J ends, which lost 5 bases and 3 bases, there was a span of 14 bases. CDR3 length: 15 amino acids. Germline V gene lookup returns CDR1 SGHVS and CDR2 FNYEAQ. CDR3: CASSLGGSYGNTIYF. For the CDR3, the DNA is TGTGCCAGCAGCCTGGGGGGATCTTATGGAAACACCATATATTTT. Drawing the rest from reference TRBV7-6 and TRBJ1-3, the complete variable domain is GAGVSQSPRYKVTKRGQDVALRCDPISGHVSLYWYRQALGQGPEFLTYFNYEAQQDKSGLPNDRFSAERPEGSISTLTIQRTEQRDSAMYRCASSLGGSYGNTIYFGEGSWLTVV.

The chain has TRBV7-9 and TRBJ1-3, with 11 bases aligning to TRBD1. The CDR3 spans 17 residues. Germline-derived CDR1 and CDR2 are SEHNR and FQNEAQ (reference sequence). With 6 bases clipped from V and 0 bases from J, the junction kept 7 bases outside the gene matches. As DNA, the CDR3 is TGTGCCAGCAGACCGGGACAGGGGGTCCGCTCTGGAAACACCATATATTTT. It is translated as CASRPGQGVRSGNTIYF.

In regard to this clone: Other DNA sequences in the same sample also yield this CDR3. J is TRBJ1-1 and V is TRBV2; D uncertain. Germline assignment: CDR1 SNHLY and CDR2 FYNNEI. V lost 3 bases to trimming and J lost 1 base, with 12 bases between them. The CDR3 is 15 residues long. The CDR3 DNA reads as TGTGCCAGCAGTGATTTGGGTACGGCGAACACTGAAGCTTTCTTT. Translating gives CASSDLGTANTEAFF.

The V gene is TRBV30, the J gene TRBJ1-4; tentatively, D is TRBD1 (5 bases). The germline gives CDR1 GTSNPN, CDR2 SVGIG (reference sequence). This CDR3 comprises 13 residues. V was clipped by 8 bases and J by 5 bases, with 15 bases between them. Written as DNA, the CDR3 is TGTGCCCACCGGGACCTGGCGAATGAAAAACTGTTTTTT. Translating gives CAHRDLANEKLFF.

There are a few counts of this clone. The chain joins TRBV19 to TRBJ1-5, with D unresolved. V dropped 4 bases and J dropped 4 bases, with 8 bases sitting between them. Looked up from germline, CDR1 is LNHDA and CDR2 is SQIVND (reference sequence). This CDR3 comprises 13 residues. CDR3 amino acids: CASSNRPNQPQHF. CDR3 DNA sequence: TGTGCCAGTAGTAATCGGCCGAATCAGCCCCAGCATTTT. The full variable domain, rest sourced from reference TRBV19 and TRBJ1-5, is DGGITQSPKYLFRKEGQNVTLSCEQNLNHDAMYWYRQDPGQGLRLIYYSQIVNDFQKGDIAEGYSVSREKKESFPLTVTSAQKNPTAFYLCASSNRPNQPQHFGDGTRLSIL.

V and J are TRBV11-2 and TRBJ1-1, with 9 bases aligning to TRBD1. The CDR3 contains 14 residues. CDR1 and CDR2 (germline): SGHAT, FQNNGV. The J segment lost 7 bases and the V segment lost 3 bases, leaving 6 bases of the junction unmatched. CDR3 loop: CASSLDRGSGEAFF. The CDR3 bases are TGTGCCAGCAGCTTGGACAGGGGATCGGGTGAAGCTTTCTTT. Drawing the rest from reference TRBV11-2 and TRBJ1-1, the complete variable domain is EAGVAQSPRYKIIEKRQSVAFWCNPISGHATLYWYQQILGQGPKLLIQFQNNGVVDDSQLPKDRFSAERLKGVDSTLKIQPAKLEDSAVYLCASSLDRGSGEAFFGQGTRLTVV.

This chain connects TRBV1 to TRBJ1-1; TRBD1 reflects the table's D call only, with no check against the DNA. TRBV1 is an annotated pseudogene. The CDR3 totals 14 residues. As DNA, the CDR3 is TGCACCAGCAGCCAAGAACAACAGAACACTGAAGCTTTCTTT. This gives the protein CTSSQEQQNTEAFF.

The V gene is TRBV18, the J gene TRBJ2-3; 8 bases match TRBD2. Germline V CDR1 and CDR2: KGHSH, LQKENI. The CDR3 has 15 amino acids. J gave up 4 bases and V 5 bases, and 8 bases lay outside the gene matches. CDR3 sequence: CASSKNGGASDTQYF. For the CDR3, the DNA is TGTGCCAGCTCAAAAAACGGGGGGGCCTCAGATACGCAGTATTTT.

V is TRBV5-4 and J is TRBJ1-2; unclear D gene. Between the trimmed V and J ends, which lost 1 base and 7 bases, there was a span of 14 bases. In germline, CDR1 is SGHNT, CDR2 YYREEE (reference sequence). This CDR3 region has 14 residues. The CDR3 protein is CASSLSQPSGGYTF. As DNA, the CDR3 is TGTGCCAGCAGCTTGAGCCAGCCTTCGGGTGGCTACACCTTC. The variable domain in full, with the rest retrieved from reference TRBV5-4 and TRBJ1-2, is ETGVTQSPTHLIKTRGQQVTLRCSSQSGHNTVSWYQQALGQGPQFIFQYYREEENGRGNFPPRFSGLQFPNYSSELNVNALELDDSALYLCASSLSQPSGGYTFGSGTRLTVV.

The DNA of the CDR3 is TGTGCCAGCTCACCGGTTAAGACAGGCTCGGAACTGTTTTTT. Protein: CASSPVKTGSELFF. This rearrangement joins TRBV18 to TRBJ1-4; a possible D gene is TRBD1 (6 bases). Germline V gene data show CDR1 as KGHSH and CDR2 as LQKENI. V lost 3 bases and J lost 12, with 17 bases in between. The CDR3 runs to 14 residues.

The V gene is TRBV5-6, the J gene TRBJ2-1, with TRBD2 matching 8 bases. Per germline, CDR1 SGHDT and CDR2 YYEEEE. V was clipped by 3 bases and J by 1 base; unmatched bases: 9. CDR3 size: 17 residues. In DNA form, the CDR3 reads TGTGCCAGCAGCTACCAAGCGGGGGCACAATCCTACAATGAGCAGTTCTTC. Protein sequence: CASSYQAGAQSYNEQFF. Supplemented by reference TRBV5-6 and TRBJ2-1, the full variable domain reads DAGVTQSPTHLIKTRGQQVTLRCSPKSGHDTVSWYQQALGQGPQFIFQYYEEEERQRGNFPDRFSGHQFPNYSSELNVNALLLGDSALYLCASSYQAGAQSYNEQFFGPGTRLTVL.

This clone was seen just once. J is TRBJ2-1 and V is TRBV6-6; no clear D. Trimming took off 7 bases at V and 4 bases at J, with 8 bases between the two ends. The CDR3 totals 12 residues. The germline CDR1 and CDR2 sequences are MNHNY and SVGAGI (reference sequence). The DNA of the CDR3 is TGTGCCAGCAATCAGGAATACAATGAGCAGTTCTTC. This encodes CASNQEYNEQFF.